This paragraph reports one TCR beta chain. This sample is part of a study of blood T cell repertoires in COVID-19. Study-level information: COVID-19 samples, acute and convalescent, were from the United States, Italy and Spain. Sources were T cells, B-cell-depleted T cells, or PBMCs; the material itself was cDNA or gDNA.

From germline, CDR1 is WNHNN and CDR2 SYGVQD (reference sequence). V was clipped by 7 bases and J by 7 bases, with 16 bases between them. This CDR3 is 14 amino acids long. TCRdb's table, derived via immunoSEQ multiplex PCR, lists solely in-frame clones and lacks some. The data show roughly 73,000 clones, around 90% seen once. The sequenced material came from peripheral blood. This receptor was taken from a human donor in a cohort sampled during active COVID-19. The chain recombines TRBV10-1 with TRBJ2-2; TRBD1 might be the D (6 bases). Here the CDR3 reads CASTRGRYGGELFF. As DNA, the CDR3 is TGCGCCAGCACCAGGGGCCGTTACGGCGGGGAGCTGTTTTTT.